These 31 T cell receptor beta chains originate from one sample sequenced in a study of PD-1 blockade in classical Hodgkin lymphoma. Measured with immunoSEQ multiplex PCR; TCRdb has only the in-frame clones, and not every one. The sample comprises around 13,000 clones, roughly 80% of which are singletons, and about 15% rests with the top ten. Time point given: cycle 4 day 1 (C4D1), after five to seven weeks of nivolumab. All patients experienced relapse after autologous stem cell transplantation, and brentuximab vedotin exposure was variable. The specimen was peripheral blood mononuclear cells (PBMCs), collected before the fourth cycle of nivolumab. Receptor source: a human donor with classical Hodgkin lymphoma.

The chain uses TRBV9 and TRBJ2-7, with 7 bases matching TRBD1. The CDR3 consists of 13 residues. The V gene's germline CDR1 is SGDLS and CDR2 YYNGEE. The trim removed 1 base at V and 9 bases at J, leaving 7 bases unmatched. The chain's CDR3 is CASSVNDRARQYF. The DNA for the CDR3 is TGTGCCAGCAGCGTAAATGACAGGGCCAGGCAGTACTTC.

V gene TRBV7-2 combines with J gene TRBJ1-5; D call uncertain. The CDR3 extends over 12 amino acids. The germline CDR1 and CDR2 sequences are SGHTA and FQGNSA. With 7 bases removed from V and 4 bases from J, the gap between germline ends came to 8 bases. The CDR3 DNA sequence: TGTGCCAGCACCGACCCTAATCAGCCCCAGCATTTT. Translating it yields CASTDPNQPQHF.

The sample holds one count of this clone. The chain has TRBV7-2 and TRBJ2-1; 9 bases map to TRBD2. CDR1 and CDR2 (germline): SGHTA, FQGNSA. The ends lost 6 bases at V and 8 bases at J; junction bases unmatched: 17. CDR3 length equals 17 residues. As DNA, the CDR3 is TGTGCCAGCAGATACCCCCGGGCGGGGGGGCCAAGCGATGAGCAGTTCTTC. This encodes CASRYPRAGGPSDEQFF.

This chain connects TRBV11-2 to TRBJ2-3; no definite D call. Trimming stripped 5 bases from V and 1 base from J, with 10 bases between. Looked up from germline, CDR1 is SGHAT and CDR2 is FQNNGV. The CDR3 has 14 residues. The DNA of the CDR3 is TGTGCCAGCAGCGGTGGGCAGGGCACAGATACGCAGTATTTT. Its translation: CASSGGQGTDTQYF.

By sample share, this clone is medium-sized (0.01 to 0.1%). This rearrangement joins TRBV23-1 to TRBJ1-2, with unresolved D. TRBV23-1 is classed as an ORF, of uncertain function. CDR3 size: 13 residues. The ends were cut back, 1 base at V and 6 bases at J, with 9 bases in the middle. CDR3 sequence: CASSQLVEDGYTF. DNA for the CDR3: TGCGCCAGCAGTCAATTGGTGGAGGATGGCTACACCTTC.

The gene calls are TRBV15 and TRBJ1-2; no firm D call. The germline gives CDR1 LNHNV, CDR2 YYDKDF (reference sequence). The CDR3 has 13 residues. V gave up 1 base and J gave up 6 bases, with 9 bases separating them. The DNA of the CDR3 is TGTGCCACCAGCAGAGGAATTGGAAATGGCTACACCTTC. It is translated as CATSRGIGNGYTF.

This clone was found a few times. V gene TRBV6-6 combines with J gene TRBJ1-1; weak D call: TRBD1 (5 bases). The CDR3 sequence is 12 residues long. CDR1 and CDR2 (germline): MNHNY, SVGAGI (reference sequence). With 6 bases removed from V and 5 bases from J, the gap between germline ends came to 10 bases. DNA for the CDR3: TGTGCCAGCAGGGACATAGAGACTGAAGCTTTCTTT. This encodes CASRDIETEAFF.

The rearrangement joins TRBV7-8 to TRBJ2-5; 8 bases line up with TRBD2. The J call could be wrong; TRBJ2-7 is a better fit for the DNA end. The CDR3 contains 15 residues. Germline CDR1 SGHVS, CDR2 FQNEAQ. This CDR3 is CASSPGRGGRYEQYF. The DNA for the CDR3 is TGTGCCAGCAGCCCTGGCCGGGGGGGCCGCTACGAGCAGTACTTC.

The chain has TRBV9 and TRBJ2-1; D not certain. The CDR3 loop spans 11 amino acids. Germline CDR1 and CDR2: SGDLS and YYNGEE. The ends were cut back, 0 bases at V and 10 bases at J, with 5 bases in the middle. Written as DNA, the CDR3 is TGTGCCAGCAGCGTAGAGGACGAGCAGTTCTTC. Its protein product is CASSVEDEQFF.

The chain links TRBV28 to TRBJ1-3; TRBD1 might be the D (6 bases). The germline gives CDR1 MDHEN, CDR2 SYDVKM. This CDR3 region has 15 residues. Trimming shortened V by 6 bases and J by 2 bases, and 14 bases separated the two germline ends. CDR3 in DNA: TGTGCCAGCAGACCAGGGGTAGAGGCTGGAAACACCATATATTTT. Translation: CASRPGVEAGNTIYF. The full variable domain, rest sourced from reference TRBV28 and TRBJ1-3, is DVKVTQSSRYLVKRTGEKVFLECVQDMDHENMFWYRQDPGLGLRLIYFSYDVKMKEKGDIPEGYSVSREKKERFSLILESASTNQTSMYLCASRPGVEAGNTIYFGEGSWLTVV.

J is TRBJ1-1 and V is TRBV5-1, with D perhaps TRBD1 (6 bases). This CDR3 has 16 residues. Germline V lookup: CDR1 SGHRS, CDR2 YFSETQ. V was trimmed by 4 bases and J by 3 bases, leaving 19 bases between them. The CDR3 sequence is CASSPHGTPKDTEAFF. In DNA, the CDR3 is TGCGCCAGCAGCCCCCACGGGACACCGAAGGACACTGAAGCTTTCTTT. Using reference TRBV5-1 and TRBJ1-1 for the parts outside the CDR3, the full variable domain is KAGVTQTPRYLIKTRGQQVTLSCSPISGHRSVSWYQQTPGQGLQFLFEYFSETQRNKGNFPGRFSGRQFSNSRSEMNVSTLELGDSALYLCASSPHGTPKDTEAFFGQGTRLTVV.

The rearrangement joins TRBV6-4 to TRBJ2-1; D is ambiguous. The V gene's germline CDR1 is MRHNA and CDR2 SNTAGT. The CDR3 has 14 amino acids. The ends were cut back, 4 bases at V and 0 bases at J, with 7 bases in the middle. CDR3 bases: TGTGCCAGCAGTGCCTCTAGCTCCTACAATGAGCAGTTCTTC. Its protein is CASSASSSYNEQFF.

This clone showed up just a few times. This chain joins TRBV9 and TRBJ2-7; 9 bases map to TRBD1. J was trimmed by 7 bases and V by 0 bases; bases with no gene match: 11. The CDR3 consists of 16 residues. Per germline, CDR1 SGDLS and CDR2 YYNGEE. As DNA, the CDR3 is TGTGCCAGCAGCGTAGATGGGTGGACAGGGGCTAATGAGCAGTACTTC. Its translation: CASSVDGWTGANEQYF. The full variable domain, with the rest looked up from reference TRBV9 and TRBJ2-7, is DSGVTQTPKHLITATGQRVTLRCSPRSGDLSVYWYQQSLDQGLQFLIQYYNGEERAKGNILERFSAQQFPDLHSELNLSSLELGDSALYFCASSVDGWTGANEQYFGPGTRLTVT.

The chain couples TRBV7-3 to TRBJ1-1, with D perhaps TRBD1 (6 bases). This CDR3 is built from 14 residues. V lost 4 bases and J 4 bases, leaving 13 bases between the germline ends. Germline V CDR1 and CDR2: SGHTA, FQGTGA. The CDR3 is CASSWGQRGTEAFF. CDR3 nucleotide sequence: TGTGCCAGCAGCTGGGGACAACGGGGCACTGAAGCTTTCTTT.

V and J are TRBV20-1 and TRBJ2-7, with TRBD1 as a possible D gene (6 bases). Germline V gene lookup returns CDR1 DFQATT and CDR2 SNEGSKA (reference sequence). V lost 4 bases and J lost 2, with 6 bases in between. This CDR3 has 11 amino acids. CDR3 in DNA: TGCAGTGCTACAGGGGCCTACGAGCAGTACTTC. It yields the protein CSATGAYEQYF.

The chain couples TRBV9 to TRBJ2-4, with 7 positions matching TRBD2. The V segment lost 3 bases and the J segment 3 bases; nucleotides outside the gene matches: 0. The CDR3 totals 13 residues. The germline gives CDR1 SGDLS, CDR2 YYNGEE. This CDR3 is CASSAGGKNIQYF. Written as DNA, the CDR3 is TGTGCCAGCAGCGCGGGAGGCAAAAACATTCAGTACTTC.

The chain recombines TRBV2 with TRBJ2-7, with D perhaps TRBD1 (5 bases). Trimming stripped 6 bases from V and 5 bases from J, with 11 bases between. The CDR3 spans 12 residues. Germline V gene lookup returns CDR1 SNHLY and CDR2 FYNNEI. CDR3 amino acids: CASSRRENEQYF. The CDR3 nucleotides read TGTGCCAGCAGCCGCAGGGAAAACGAGCAGTACTTC.

This chain connects TRBV4-3 to TRBJ2-7; 12 bases are a match to TRBD1. Germline assignment: CDR1 LGHNA and CDR2 YSLEER. The V gene end was trimmed by 2 bases and the J gene end by 4 bases; junction bases not matched to a gene: 12. This CDR3 has 18 amino acids. The CDR3 spells CASSQYSRPGQGAYEQYF. CDR3 sequence (DNA): TGCGCCAGCAGCCAATACTCCCGCCCGGGACAGGGGGCTTACGAGCAGTACTTC.

The V gene is TRBV11-1, the J gene TRBJ1-2; D is uncertain. The CDR3 length is 14 residues. Germline V gene sequence: CDR1 SGHAT, CDR2 FQDESV (reference sequence). Trimming left V 5 bases short and J 2 bases short, with 12 bases between. The CDR3: CASSPLEGNYGYTF. DNA of the CDR3: TGTGCCAGCAGCCCCCTCGAAGGGAACTATGGCTACACCTTC.

The chain's CDR3 is CASSVGGEGYNEQFF. CDR3 nucleotides: TGTGCCAGCAGCGTTGGAGGGGAGGGTTACAATGAGCAGTTCTTC. V gene TRBV9 combines with J gene TRBJ2-1, with 7 bases lining up with TRBD2. Germline values: CDR1 SGDLS, CDR2 YYNGEE. The V gene end was trimmed by 2 bases and the J gene end by 4 bases; junction bases not matched to a gene: 6. CDR3 length: 15 amino acids.

This chain connects TRBV19 to TRBJ2-3; the match to TRBD2 covers 8 bases. Germline assignment: CDR1 LNHDA and CDR2 SQIVND (reference sequence). The V gene end was trimmed by 6 bases and the J gene end by 2 bases; junction bases not matched to a gene: 7. The CDR3 runs to 15 residues. CDR3 coding DNA: TGTGCCAGTAGGAAAACCGGGGGGGACACAGATACGCAGTATTTT. It specifies CASRKTGGDTDTQYF.

The V call is TRBV4-3, the J call TRBJ2-1, with D maybe TRBD1 (5 bases). The germline CDR1 and CDR2 sequences are LGHNA and YSLEER. The CDR3 covers 15 residues. V lost 0 bases, J lost 3 bases, and 9 bases lay in between. The CDR3 loop is CASSQDMTDYNEQFF. The CDR3 DNA sequence: TGCGCCAGCAGCCAAGACATGACAGACTACAATGAGCAGTTCTTC.

The rearrangement uses TRBV7-9 and TRBJ1-1, with TRBD1 as a possible D gene (5 bases). The V and J ends lost 2 bases and 0 bases respectively, with 10 bases between them. This CDR3 is built from 15 residues. Germline V gene lookup returns CDR1 SEHNR and CDR2 FQNEAQ (reference sequence). DNA of the CDR3: TGTGCCAGCAGCTTATCCGGGACGGTGAACACTGAAGCTTTCTTT. Encoded protein: CASSLSGTVNTEAFF.

The chain combines TRBV9 with TRBJ2-1; the D is unclear. V was trimmed by 0 bases and J by 9 bases, leaving 7 bases between them. From germline, CDR1 is SGDLS and CDR2 YYNGEE. There are 12 residues in the CDR3. For the CDR3, the DNA is TGTGCCAGCAGCGTAGGCGAAGGTGAGCAGTTCTTC. Protein product: CASSVGEGEQFF.

This clone has just a few counts. The sample has other DNA sequences that encode this CDR3 too. This CDR3 reads CASSFPPGQGTDTQYF. For the CDR3, the DNA is TGTGCCAGCAGTTTTCCTCCGGGACAGGGTACAGATACGCAGTATTTT. The gene calls are TRBV27 and TRBJ2-3; TRBD1 matches 9 bases. The germline gives CDR1 MNHEY, CDR2 SMNVEV (reference sequence). The CDR3 loop spans 16 amino acids. V gave up 3 bases and J gave up 3 bases; unmatched junction bases: 7.

This clone was recorded a few times. The V gene is TRBV23-1, the J gene TRBJ2-7; either TRBD1 or TRBD2 may supply D (5 bases each). TRBV23-1 has ORF status, its function being uncertain. CDR3 length: 14 amino acids. The ends were cut back, 2 bases at V and 5 bases at J, with 13 bases in the middle. CDR3 DNA: TGCGCCAGCAGTCAACACATCGGGGCCCACGAGCAGTACTTC. This codes for CASSQHIGAHEQYF.

The chain links TRBV7-2 to TRBJ2-3; TRBD2 matches at 8 bases. The CDR3 has 15 amino acids. Per the germline V gene, CDR1 is SGHTA and CDR2 is FQGNSA. Unmatched junction bases numbered 6, after V lost 1 base and J lost 6 bases. The CDR3 DNA reads as TGTGCCAGCAGCTTAGAGGGGACTAGAGGGGATACGCAGTATTTT. Translation: CASSLEGTRGDTQYF.

The J gene is TRBJ2-3, the V gene TRBV5-6, with unresolved D. The V and J ends lost 0 bases and 1 base respectively, with 3 bases between them. There are 13 residues in the CDR3. The V gene's germline CDR1 is SGHDT and CDR2 YYEEEE. CDR3 coding DNA: TGTGCCAGCAGCTTGGACGGCACAGATACGCAGTATTTT. This encodes CASSLDGTDTQYF.

This chain uses TRBV7-2 with TRBJ1-5, with a tentative D call TRBD1 (6 bases). The germline CDR1 and CDR2 sequences are SGHTA and FQGNSA. V was pared by 2 bases and J by 7 bases, with 15 bases between. This CDR3 has 15 residues. The CDR3 nucleotides are TGTGCCAGCAGCTTACTACTAGCGGGGGGCCAGCCCCAGCATTTT. Protein sequence: CASSLLLAGGQPQHF.

V is TRBV6-4 and J is TRBJ1-4; perhaps TRBD1 as D (6 bases). Germline CDR1 MRHNA, CDR2 SNTAGT. The CDR3 contains 15 residues. V dropped 6 bases and J dropped 5 bases, with 16 bases sitting between them. The CDR3 DNA reads TGTGCCAGCAGCCCCCCGACAGGTTCGAATGAAAAACTGTTTTTT. It is translated as CASSPPTGSNEKLFF.

This clone occurred a few times. The chain has TRBV9 and TRBJ1-2; 10 positions match TRBD1. The length of the CDR3 is 16 residues. CDR1 is SGDLS, CDR2 YYNGEE, per germline. Trimming at V came to 7 bases and at J to 0 bases, leaving 9 bases not matched to a gene. In DNA, the CDR3 is TGTGCCAGCGGTCCGGGACAGGGGATTACTAACTATGGCTACACCTTC. This gives the protein CASGPGQGITNYGYTF.